This TCR beta chain emerged from a study of blood T cell repertoires in COVID-19. Overall study: From T cells, B-cell-depleted T cells, or PBMCs came the material, which was cDNA or gDNA.

TCRdb keeps only in-frame clones here, not all; method: immunoSEQ multiplex PCR. Among about 220,000 clones listed, 80% to 90% were seen once. CDR3 length: 12 residues. Between the trimmed V and J ends, which lost 3 bases and 8 bases, there was a span of 10 bases. Germline assignment: CDR1 LNHDA and CDR2 SQIVND (reference sequence). The chain links TRBV19 to TRBJ1-2; D perhaps matches TRBD1 (6 bases). This clonotype was obtained from a woman aged 18-30 years in a cohort exposed to, infected with or recovered from COVID-19 (not recorded which). The sample taken for sequencing was PBMCs or T cells enriched from blood (not recorded which). This chain's CDR3 is CASSMGGGGYTF. As DNA, the CDR3 is TGTGCCAGTAGTATGGGTGGGGGCGGCTACACCTTC.